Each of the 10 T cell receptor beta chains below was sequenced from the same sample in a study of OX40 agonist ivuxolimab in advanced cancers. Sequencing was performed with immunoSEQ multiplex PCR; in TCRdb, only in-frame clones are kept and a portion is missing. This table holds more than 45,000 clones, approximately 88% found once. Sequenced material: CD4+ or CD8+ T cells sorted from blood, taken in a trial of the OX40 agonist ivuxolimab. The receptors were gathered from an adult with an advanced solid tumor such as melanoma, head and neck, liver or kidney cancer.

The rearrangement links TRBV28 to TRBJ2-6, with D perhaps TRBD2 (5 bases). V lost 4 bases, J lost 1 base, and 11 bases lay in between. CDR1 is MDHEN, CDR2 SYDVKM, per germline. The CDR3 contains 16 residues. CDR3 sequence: CASSSPGLSGANVLTF. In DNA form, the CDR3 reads TGTGCCAGCAGTTCCCCCGGACTGTCTGGGGCCAACGTCCTGACTTTC.

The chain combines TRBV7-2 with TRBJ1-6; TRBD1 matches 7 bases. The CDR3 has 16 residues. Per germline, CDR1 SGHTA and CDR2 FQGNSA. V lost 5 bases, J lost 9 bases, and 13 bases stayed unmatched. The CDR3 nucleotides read TGTGCCAGCAGCATGCAGACAGGGCGGCGCGGTTCACCCCTCCACTTT. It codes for CASSMQTGRRGSPLHF.

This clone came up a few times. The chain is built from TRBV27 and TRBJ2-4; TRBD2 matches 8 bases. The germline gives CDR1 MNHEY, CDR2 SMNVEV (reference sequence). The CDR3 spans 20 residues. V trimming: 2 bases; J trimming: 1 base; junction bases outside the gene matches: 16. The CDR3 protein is CASSLEVSGRCDLAKNIQYF. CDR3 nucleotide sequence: TGTGCCAGCAGTTTAGAGGTAAGCGGGAGATGTGACTTGGCCAAAAACATTCAGTACTTC.

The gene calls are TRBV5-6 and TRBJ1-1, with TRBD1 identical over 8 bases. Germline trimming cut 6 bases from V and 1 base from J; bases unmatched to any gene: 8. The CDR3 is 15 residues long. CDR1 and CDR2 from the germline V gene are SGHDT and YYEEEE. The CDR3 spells CASTYFDRGNTEAFF. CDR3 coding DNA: TGTGCCAGCACCTATTTTGACAGGGGGAACACTGAAGCTTTCTTT.

CDR3 DNA: TGTGCCAGCAGGGAAGACACCCAAGAGACCCAGTACTTC. Amino acid sequence: CASREDTQETQYF. This chain connects TRBV7-2 to TRBJ2-5; D is ambiguous. V was pared by 6 bases and J by 1 base, with 9 bases between. Per the germline V gene, CDR1 is SGHTA and CDR2 is FQGNSA. The CDR3 covers 13 residues. Filled out from reference TRBV7-2 and TRBJ2-5, the complete variable domain reads GAGVSQSPSNKVTEKGKDVELRCDPISGHTALYWYRQSLGQGLEFLIYFQGNSAPDKSGLPSDRFSAERTGGSVSTLTIQRTQQEDSAVYLCASREDTQETQYFGPGTRLLVL.

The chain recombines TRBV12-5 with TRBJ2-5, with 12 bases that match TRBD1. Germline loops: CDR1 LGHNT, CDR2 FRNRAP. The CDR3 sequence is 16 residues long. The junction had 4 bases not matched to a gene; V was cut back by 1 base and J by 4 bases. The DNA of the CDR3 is TGTGCTAGTGGTTTGGGGGACAGGGGGCGTCGAGAGACCCAGTACTTC. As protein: CASGLGDRGRRETQYF.

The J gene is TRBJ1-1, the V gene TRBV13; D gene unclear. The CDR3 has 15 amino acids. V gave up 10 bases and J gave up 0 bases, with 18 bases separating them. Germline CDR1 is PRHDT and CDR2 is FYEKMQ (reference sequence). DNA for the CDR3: TGTGCCACCCGATTAGGGATGGGGATGAACACTGAAGCTTTCTTT. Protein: CATRLGMGMNTEAFF. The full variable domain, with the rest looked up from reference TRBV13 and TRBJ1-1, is AAGVIQSPRHLIKEKRETATLKCYPIPRHDTVYWYQQGPGQDPQFLISFYEKMQSDKGSIPDRFSAQQFSDYHSELNMSSLELGDSALYFCATRLGMGMNTEAFFGQGTRLTVV.

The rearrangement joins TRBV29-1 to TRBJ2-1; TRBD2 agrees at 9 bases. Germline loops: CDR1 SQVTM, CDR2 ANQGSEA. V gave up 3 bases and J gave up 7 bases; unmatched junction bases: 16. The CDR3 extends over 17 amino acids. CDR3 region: CSVEVGGGASGINEQFF. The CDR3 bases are TGCAGCGTTGAGGTGGGCGGAGGGGCTAGCGGGATTAATGAGCAGTTCTTC.

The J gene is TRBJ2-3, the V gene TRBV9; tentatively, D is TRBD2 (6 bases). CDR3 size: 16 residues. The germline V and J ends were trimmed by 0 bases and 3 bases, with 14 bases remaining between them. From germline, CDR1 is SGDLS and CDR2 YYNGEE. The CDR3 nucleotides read TGTGCCAGCAGCGTAGGCGGGGCAGTATTTACAGATACGCAGTATTTT. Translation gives CASSVGGAVFTDTQYF.

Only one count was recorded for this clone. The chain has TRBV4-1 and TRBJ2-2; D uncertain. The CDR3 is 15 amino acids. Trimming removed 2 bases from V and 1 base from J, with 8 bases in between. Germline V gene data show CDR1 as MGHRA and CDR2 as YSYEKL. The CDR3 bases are TGCGCCAGCAGCCAATCCCTACAGAACACCGGGGAGCTGTTTTTT. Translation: CASSQSLQNTGELFF.